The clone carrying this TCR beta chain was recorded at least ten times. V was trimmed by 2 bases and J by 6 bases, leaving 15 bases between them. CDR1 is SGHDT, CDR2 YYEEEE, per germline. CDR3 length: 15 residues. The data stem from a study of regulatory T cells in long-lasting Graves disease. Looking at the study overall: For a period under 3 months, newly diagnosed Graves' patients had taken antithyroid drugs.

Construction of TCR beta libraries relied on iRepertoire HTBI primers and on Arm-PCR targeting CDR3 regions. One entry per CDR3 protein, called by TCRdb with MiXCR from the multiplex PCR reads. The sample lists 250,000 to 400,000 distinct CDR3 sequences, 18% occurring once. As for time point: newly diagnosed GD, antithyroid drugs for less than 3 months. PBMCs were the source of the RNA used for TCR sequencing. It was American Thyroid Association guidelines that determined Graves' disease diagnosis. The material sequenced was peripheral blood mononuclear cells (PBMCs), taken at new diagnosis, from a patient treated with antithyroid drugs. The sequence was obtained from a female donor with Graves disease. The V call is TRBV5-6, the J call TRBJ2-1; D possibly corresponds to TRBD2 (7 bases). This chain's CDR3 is CASSFPSGTSNEQFF. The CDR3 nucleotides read TGTGCCAGCAGCTTTCCCAGCGGGACATCCAATGAGCAGTTCTTC.